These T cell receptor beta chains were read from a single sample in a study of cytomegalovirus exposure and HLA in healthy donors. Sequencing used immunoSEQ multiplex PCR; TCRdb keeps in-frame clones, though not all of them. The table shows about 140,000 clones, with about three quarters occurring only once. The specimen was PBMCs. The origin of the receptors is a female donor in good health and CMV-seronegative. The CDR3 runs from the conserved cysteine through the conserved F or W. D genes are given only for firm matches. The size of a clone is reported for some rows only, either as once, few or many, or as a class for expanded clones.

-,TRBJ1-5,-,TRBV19,CASSIGGLGNQPQHF,TGTGCCAGTAGTATAGGAGGGCTAGGCAATCAGCCCCAGCATTTT
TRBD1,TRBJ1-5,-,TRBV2,CASSPWGTANQPQHF,TGTGCCAGCAGCCCCTGGGGGACAGCCAATCAGCCCCAGCATTTT
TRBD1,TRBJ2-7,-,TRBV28,CASSPGTELYEQYF,TGTGCCAGCAGTCCCGGGACAGAATTATACGAGCAGTACTTC
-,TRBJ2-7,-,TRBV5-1,CASSSRGGYEQYF,TGCGCCAGCAGCTCCAGGGGCGGCTACGAGCAGTACTTC
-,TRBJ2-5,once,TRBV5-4,CASSLGLDQETQYF,TGTGCCAGCAGCTTGGGTCTAGATCAAGAGACCCAGTACTTC
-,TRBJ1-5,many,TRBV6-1,CASSESEGGNQPQHF,TGTGCCAGCAGTGAGTCGGAGGGTGGCAATCAGCCCCAGCATTTT
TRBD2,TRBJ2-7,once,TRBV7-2,CASSPGTSGTSYEQYF,TGTGCCAGCAGCCCCGGGACTAGCGGGACGTCCTACGAGCAGTACTTC
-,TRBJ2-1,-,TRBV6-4,CASSDHRGEQFF,TGTGCCAGCAGTGACCACCGGGGTGAGCAGTTCTTC
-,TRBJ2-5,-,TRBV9,CASSRGQETQYF,TGTGCCAGCAGCCGCGGGCAAGAGACCCAGTACTTC
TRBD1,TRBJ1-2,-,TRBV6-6,CASSYPRQGSSYGYTF,TGTGCCAGCAGTTACCCCCGACAGGGAAGCAGCTATGGCTACACCTTC
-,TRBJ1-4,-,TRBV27,CASSFYPGEKLFF,TGTGCCAGCAGTTTTTATCCGGGTGAAAAACTGTTTTTT
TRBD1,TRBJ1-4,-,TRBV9,CASSPTGVLNEKLFF,TGTGCCAGCAGCCCCACAGGGGTGCTTAATGAAAAACTGTTTTTT
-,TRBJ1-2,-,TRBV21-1,CASSKDGTVYGYTF,TGTGCCAGCAGCAAAGATGGGACAGTCTATGGCTACACCTTC
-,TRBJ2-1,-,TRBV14,CASSQDFDEQFF,TGTGCCAGCAGCCAAGATTTCGATGAGCAGTTCTTC
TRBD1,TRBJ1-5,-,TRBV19,CASSITGGGQPQHF,TGTGCCAGTAGTATTACAGGGGGCGGTCAGCCCCAGCATTTT
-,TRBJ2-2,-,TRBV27,CASLGGLNTGELFF,TGTGCCAGCCTGGGGGGGCTGAACACCGGGGAGCTGTTTTTT
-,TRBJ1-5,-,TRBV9,CASSVGMGHDSNQPQHF,TGTGCCAGCAGCGTGGGAATGGGACATGATAGCAATCAGCCCCAGCATTTT
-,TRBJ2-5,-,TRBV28,CASRQGNQETQYF,TGTGCCAGCAGGCAGGGGAACCAAGAGACCCAGTACTTC
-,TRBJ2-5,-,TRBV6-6,CASSYFGERETQYF,TGTGCCAGCAGTTACTTCGGGGAAAGGGAGACCCAGTACTTC
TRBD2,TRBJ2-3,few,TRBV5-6,CASSFRAGRADTQYF,TGTGCCAGCAGCTTTAGGGCAGGGAGGGCAGATACGCAGTATTTT
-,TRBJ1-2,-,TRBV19,CASTPRGTNYGYTF,TGTGCCAGTACCCCTAGAGGAACGAACTATGGCTACACCTTC
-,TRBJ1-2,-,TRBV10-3,CAISDVADFSDTF,TGTGCCATCAGTGATGTCGCAGACTTCTCGGACACCTTC